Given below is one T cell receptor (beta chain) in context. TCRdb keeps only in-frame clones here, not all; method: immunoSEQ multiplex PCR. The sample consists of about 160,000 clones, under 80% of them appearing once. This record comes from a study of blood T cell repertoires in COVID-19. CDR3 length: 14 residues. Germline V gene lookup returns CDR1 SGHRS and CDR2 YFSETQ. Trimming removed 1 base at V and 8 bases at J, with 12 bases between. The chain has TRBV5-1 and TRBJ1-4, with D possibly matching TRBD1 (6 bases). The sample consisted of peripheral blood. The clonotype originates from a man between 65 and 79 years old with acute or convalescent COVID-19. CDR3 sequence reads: CASSLIQGKEKLFF. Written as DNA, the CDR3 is TGCGCCAGCAGCTTGATACAGGGCAAAGAAAAACTGTTTTTT.